The rows below give T cell receptor beta chains drawn from one sample of a study of T cells in Graves' hyperthyroidism and ophthalmopathy. TCRdb reprocessed the multiplex PCR reads via MiXCR and lists one record per CDR3 protein. The data hold about 600,000 distinct CDR3 sequences, with 12% to 15% observed a single time. Sequencing was carried out using blood. The origin of the receptors is a woman aged 18-29 years with Graves' ophthalmopathy. The CDR3 runs from the conserved cysteine through the conserved F or W. Each record gives: V gene, J gene, D gene, clone size, CDR3 DNA, CDR3 protein. D genes are given only for firm matches. Where a row states a size, it is once, few, many or the class of an expanded clone; other rows omit it.

>TRBV7-9|TRBJ2-7|TRBD1|few
TGTGCCAGCAGCCCGGACAGGGAGAAGGAGCAGTACTTC
CASSPDREKEQYF
>TRBV9|TRBJ2-3|TRBD2|-
TGTGCCAGCAGCGCAGGACTAGCGGGAGTTGGCACAGATACGCAGTATTTT
CASSAGLAGVGTDTQYF
>TRBV9|TRBJ2-1|-|many
TGTGCCAGCAGCGTTCATGAGGGGTCCTACAATGAGCAGTTCTTC
CASSVHEGSYNEQFF
>TRBV19|TRBJ1-5|-|-
TGTGCCAGTAGTATGGGTAGCAATCAGCCCCAGCATTTT
CASSMGSNQPQHF
>TRBV4-1|TRBJ2-7|-|few
TGCGCCAGCAGCCAAGAGTGGGCAGCAACCTACGAGCAGTACTTC
CASSQEWAATYEQYF
>TRBV20-1|TRBJ2-1|-|few
TGCAGTGCTAGAGACCCTTCTAGCGAGAGTACCAATGAGCAGTTCTTC
CSARDPSSESTNEQFF
>TRBV12-3/TRBV12-4|TRBJ2-7|-|many
TGTGCCAGCAGTTTTCTGGGCGGGGGCGACCACTACGAGCAGTACTTC
CASSFLGGGDHYEQYF
>TRBV2|TRBJ1-2|TRBD1|-
TGTGCCAGCAGTGGACCGGGGACAGGGAGGCTTTGGAACTATGGCTACACCTTC
CASSGPGTGRLWNYGYTF
>TRBV18|TRBJ2-1|-|many
TGTGCCAGCTCACCGTTAGACTCGAACAATGAGCAGTTCTTC
CASSPLDSNNEQFF
>TRBV2|TRBJ2-7|TRBD1|many
TGTGCCAGCACAGGGACAGGGACCTACGAGCAGTACTTC
CASTGTGTYEQYF
>TRBV2|TRBJ1-1|TRBD1|many
TGTGCCAGCAGTGACGGGGGACAGGGTTCTGAAGCTTTCTTT
CASSDGGQGSEAFF
>TRBV2|TRBJ2-7|-|many
TGTGCCGGCGGGACACTATACGAGCAGTACTTC
CAGGTLYEQYF
>TRBV11-2|TRBJ2-7|TRBD2|-
TGTGCCAGCAGCTTAGGGGCGGGAGGGAGCGAGCAGTACTTC
CASSLGAGGSEQYF
>TRBV9|TRBJ1-1|-|many
TGTGCCAGCAGCCCTCAGGGACGACCTTGGGGTGAAGCTTTCTTT
CASSPQGRPWGEAFF
>TRBV12-3/TRBV12-4|TRBJ2-1|-|many
TGTGCCAGCAGTTTGGTCCCCCGTTACTACAATGAGCAGTTCTTC
CASSLVPRYYNEQFF
>TRBV7-3|TRBJ2-1|-|-
TGTGCCAGCAGCTCGGGACTCCCCCCATACAATGAGCAGTTCTTC
CASSSGLPPYNEQFF
>TRBV5-1|TRBJ2-5|TRBD2|few
TGCGCCAGCAGCCAACGCCGGCTAGCGGGAGGGACTGAGACCCAGTACTTC
CASSQRRLAGGTETQYF
>TRBV18|TRBJ2-2|-|few
TGTGCCAGCTCACCAGGCGGGGAGCTGTTTTTT
CASSPGGELFF
>TRBV4-2|TRBJ1-5|TRBD1|few
TGTGCCAGCAGCCAATCCTTCCCCACAGGGGGCAATCAGCCCCAGCATTTT
CASSQSFPTGGNQPQHF
>TRBV4-2|TRBJ1-2|TRBD1|few
TGTGCCAGCAGCCAAGTCGTAACGGACAGGGACAATGGCTACACCTTC
CASSQVVTDRDNGYTF
>TRBV5-1|TRBJ1-1|TRBD1|-
TGCGCCAGCAGCTCGGGACAGGGGGTAGGGAACACTGAAGCTTTCTTT
CASSSGQGVGNTEAFF
>TRBV2|TRBJ2-7|-|many
TGTGCCATCCGGGACGACTCCTACGAGCAGTACTTC
CAIRDDSYEQYF
>TRBV2|TRBJ1-5|-|few
TGTACCAGCAGGAGGGTAGATCAGCCCCAGCATTTT
CTSRRVDQPQHF
>TRBV7-9|TRBJ2-1|-|many
TGTGCCAGCAGCTTAAGGGGGGCTCACAATGAGCAGTTCTTC
CASSLRGAHNEQFF
>TRBV3-1|TRBJ2-7|-|few
TGTGCCAGCAGCCTGCGGGCTACCGTGGACGAGCAGTACTTC
CASSLRATVDEQYF
>TRBV20-1|TRBJ2-3|TRBD1|many
TGCAGTGCTAGACCCGGGACAGGGGTTCGGACAGATACGCAGTATTTT
CSARPGTGVRTDTQYF
>TRBV27|TRBJ2-1|-|few
TGTGCCAGCAGTTTAGGCGGGAAAAGATACAATGAGCAGTTCTTC
CASSLGGKRYNEQFF
>TRBV2|TRBJ2-7|TRBD1|many
TGTGCCACCATTAGTGGTACCCCCGGGACAGGGTCTGACGAGCAGTACTTC
CATISGTPGTGSDEQYF
>TRBV20-1|TRBJ2-7|TRBD1|many
TGCAGTACAACCGGGACAGCCCGCTACGAGCAGTACTTC
CSTTGTARYEQYF
>TRBV5-5|TRBJ2-3|TRBD1|many
TGTGCCAGCAGCTCTGGGACAGGGAAATTGAGAGATACGCAGTATTTT
CASSSGTGKLRDTQYF
>TRBV24-1|TRBJ1-1|-|-
TGTGCCACCAGTGATCATAGGGCATCTGAAGCTTTCTTT
CATSDHRASEAFF
>TRBV4-1|TRBJ2-7|-|few
TGCGCCAGCAGCCAAGATTCCGGCCTCGGGGGCGAGCAGTACTTC
CASSQDSGLGGEQYF
>TRBV20-1|TRBJ2-7|TRBD2|-
TGCAGTGCTCGTTTAGCGGGAACGACCTACAATGAGCAGTACTTC
CSARLAGTTYNEQYF
>TRBV2|TRBJ2-7|TRBD1|many
TGTGCCAGCAGGGCCGACAGGGCCGGTTACGAGCAGTACTTC
CASRADRAGYEQYF
>TRBV12-3/TRBV12-4|TRBJ1-5|-|many
TGTGCCAGCAGTTTTAGGCGCCAGCCCCAGCATTTT
CASSFRRQPQHF
>TRBV9|TRBJ2-3|TRBD1|-
TGTGCCAGCAGCGAGTCCGGGACAGATACCGACACGCAGTATTTT
CASSESGTDTDTQYF